The rows below give T cell receptor beta chains drawn from one sample of a study of T cell responses to AZD1222 COVID-19 vaccine. Produced via immunoSEQ multiplex PCR; TCRdb's table is partial and in-frame only. This table holds roughly 60,000 clones, roughly 88% found once. The sequenced sample was peripheral blood, obtained on day 0 of AZD1222 vaccination. These TCRs come from an adult in good health. Both conserved end residues are part of each CDR3. Each record gives: CDR3 protein, CDR3 DNA, V gene, clone size, J gene, D gene. D genes are given only for firm matches. Size values are once, few and many counts, or a class for expanded clones, and some rows have none.

cdr3_aa: CASSQDYGRTSGRASEQFF
cdr3_nt: TGTGCCAGCAGCCAAGATTACGGGCGGACTAGCGGGAGGGCCAGTGAGCAGTTCTTC
v_call: TRBV14
clone_size: NA
j_call: TRBJ2-1
d_call: TRBD2

cdr3_aa: CASSGTSGVYNEQFF
cdr3_nt: TGCGCCAGCAGCGGCACTAGCGGAGTCTACAATGAGCAGTTCTTC
v_call: TRBV5-1
clone_size: once
j_call: TRBJ2-1
d_call: TRBD2

cdr3_aa: CASSLSGDRDTQYF
cdr3_nt: TGTGCCAGCAGCTTATCAGGGGATCGAGATACGCAGTATTTT
v_call: TRBV11-3
clone_size: NA
j_call: TRBJ2-3
d_call: NA

cdr3_aa: CASSPRETGGMRTGELFF
cdr3_nt: TGTGCCAGCAGCCCGCGTGAGACGGGGGGTATGCGGACCGGGGAGCTGTTTTTT
v_call: TRBV7-2
clone_size: NA
j_call: TRBJ2-2
d_call: TRBD2

cdr3_aa: CASSWGETQYF
cdr3_nt: TGTGCCAGCAGCTGGGGGGAGACCCAGTACTTC
v_call: TRBV5-4
clone_size: NA
j_call: TRBJ2-5
d_call: NA

cdr3_aa: CASSYRGSYEQYF
cdr3_nt: TGTGCCAGCAGCTACAGAGGATCCTACGAGCAGTACTTC
v_call: TRBV3-1/TRBV3-2
clone_size: once
j_call: TRBJ2-7
d_call: NA

cdr3_aa: CASSLEGAYEKLFF
cdr3_nt: TGTGCCAGCAGTTTGGAGGGGGCGTATGAAAAACTGTTTTTT
v_call: TRBV6-5
clone_size: NA
j_call: TRBJ1-4
d_call: TRBD1

cdr3_aa: CASSLTVLGDTQYF
cdr3_nt: TGCGCCAGCAGCTTAACCGTTTTAGGAGATACGCAGTATTTT
v_call: TRBV5-1
clone_size: NA
j_call: TRBJ2-3
d_call: NA

cdr3_aa: CATSGETKNYGYTF
cdr3_nt: TGTGCCACCAGTGGGGAGACCAAGAACTATGGCTACACCTTC
v_call: TRBV24-1
clone_size: NA
j_call: TRBJ1-2
d_call: NA

cdr3_aa: CASSLVPYGTAYEQYF
cdr3_nt: TGTGCCAGCAGTTTAGTACCGTACGGGACAGCCTACGAGCAGTACTTC
v_call: TRBV28
clone_size: NA
j_call: TRBJ2-7
d_call: TRBD1

cdr3_aa: CASSFLGGTNEKLFF
cdr3_nt: TGTGCCAGCAGCTTTCTCGGGGGGACTAATGAAAAACTGTTTTTT
v_call: TRBV5-8
clone_size: NA
j_call: TRBJ1-4
d_call: NA

cdr3_aa: CASSYSGLNQPQHF
cdr3_nt: TGTGCCAGCAGTTACTCAGGGCTCAATCAGCCCCAGCATTTT
v_call: TRBV6-2/TRBV6-3
clone_size: NA
j_call: TRBJ1-5
d_call: NA

cdr3_aa: CASSYWKGGSNQPQHF
cdr3_nt: TGTGCCAGCAGTTACTGGAAAGGGGGTAGCAATCAGCCCCAGCATTTT
v_call: TRBV6-2/TRBV6-3
clone_size: NA
j_call: TRBJ1-5
d_call: NA

cdr3_aa: CASSITRTGGEQYF
cdr3_nt: TGTGCCAGCAGTATAACCCGAACAGGGGGTGAGCAGTACTTC
v_call: TRBV27
clone_size: NA
j_call: TRBJ2-7
d_call: TRBD1

cdr3_aa: CASSYSGLGNQPQHF
cdr3_nt: TGTGCCAGCAGCTATTCCGGACTCGGAAATCAGCCCCAGCATTTT
v_call: TRBV7-2
clone_size: NA
j_call: TRBJ1-5
d_call: NA

cdr3_aa: CASSYSTSLGGEQFF
cdr3_nt: TGTGCCAGCAGTTACTCGACTAGCCTCGGCGGTGAGCAGTTCTTC
v_call: TRBV6-6
clone_size: NA
j_call: TRBJ2-1
d_call: TRBD2

cdr3_aa: CASSFRRGGTNEKLFF
cdr3_nt: TGTGCCAGCAGCTTTCGAAGGGGAGGAACTAATGAAAAACTGTTTTTT
v_call: TRBV7-2
clone_size: NA
j_call: TRBJ1-4
d_call: NA

cdr3_aa: CASSYKGSDTQYF
cdr3_nt: TGTGCCAGCAGTTACAAGGGGTCAGATACGCAGTATTTT
v_call: TRBV6-5
clone_size: NA
j_call: TRBJ2-3
d_call: NA

cdr3_aa: CASSLPTSGRRNEQFF
cdr3_nt: TGCGCCAGCAGCCTCCCGACTAGCGGGAGGCGGAATGAGCAGTTCTTC
v_call: TRBV4-1
clone_size: NA
j_call: TRBJ2-1
d_call: TRBD2

cdr3_aa: CASSRGLAEPGEQYF
cdr3_nt: TGTGCCAGCAGTCGCGGACTAGCGGAGCCGGGAGAGCAGTACTTC
v_call: TRBV6-2/TRBV6-3
clone_size: NA
j_call: TRBJ2-7
d_call: TRBD2

cdr3_aa: CASSEYHSLGTEAFF
cdr3_nt: TGTGCCAGCAGTGAATACCACTCCTTGGGCACTGAAGCTTTCTTT
v_call: TRBV6-1
clone_size: NA
j_call: TRBJ1-1
d_call: NA

cdr3_aa: CASSKEREKHNEQFF
cdr3_nt: TGTGCCAGCAGCAAGGAGCGGGAGAAACACAATGAGCAGTTCTTC
v_call: TRBV21-1
clone_size: NA
j_call: TRBJ2-1
d_call: NA

cdr3_aa: CASSAPRTGGTGELFF
cdr3_nt: TGTGCCAGCAGCGCTCCGCGGACAGGGGGAACCGGGGAGCTGTTTTTT
v_call: TRBV7-8
clone_size: NA
j_call: TRBJ2-2
d_call: TRBD1

cdr3_aa: CSVETRATDTQYF
cdr3_nt: TGCAGCGTTGAAACCCGGGCCACAGATACGCAGTATTTT
v_call: TRBV29-1
clone_size: once
j_call: TRBJ2-3
d_call: NA

cdr3_aa: CASSIDRGNYEQYF
cdr3_nt: TGTGCCAGTAGTATCGACAGGGGGAACTACGAGCAGTACTTC
v_call: TRBV19
clone_size: NA
j_call: TRBJ2-7
d_call: TRBD1

cdr3_aa: CASGWSNYGYTF
cdr3_nt: TGTGCCAGCGGGTGGAGTAACTATGGCTACACCTTC
v_call: TRBV6-6
clone_size: NA
j_call: TRBJ1-2
d_call: NA

cdr3_aa: CASSAGKIFTDTQYF
cdr3_nt: TGTGCCAGCAGTGCAGGGAAGATTTTCACAGATACGCAGTATTTT
v_call: TRBV2
clone_size: NA
j_call: TRBJ2-3
d_call: NA

cdr3_aa: CASSSYRGNTEAFF
cdr3_nt: TGTGCCAGCAGCTCCTACAGGGGGAACACTGAAGCTTTCTTT
v_call: TRBV11-3
clone_size: NA
j_call: TRBJ1-1
d_call: TRBD1

cdr3_aa: CASSDLGGTSGRAGELFF
cdr3_nt: TGTGCCAGCAGTGACCTAGGAGGGACTAGCGGGAGGGCCGGGGAGCTGTTTTTT
v_call: TRBV2
clone_size: NA
j_call: TRBJ2-2
d_call: TRBD2

cdr3_aa: CASSVEGYNEQFF
cdr3_nt: TGTGCCAGCAGCGTAGAAGGTTACAATGAGCAGTTCTTC
v_call: TRBV9
clone_size: NA
j_call: TRBJ2-1
d_call: NA

cdr3_aa: CASSFAGGRSEAFF
cdr3_nt: TGTGCCAGCAGTTTCGCAGGGGGCCGGTCTGAAGCTTTCTTT
v_call: TRBV6-2/TRBV6-3
clone_size: NA
j_call: TRBJ1-1
d_call: TRBD1

cdr3_aa: CASSTGDQPQHF
cdr3_nt: TGTGCCAGCAGTACAGGGGATCAGCCCCAGCATTTT
v_call: TRBV6-5
clone_size: NA
j_call: TRBJ1-5
d_call: TRBD1

cdr3_aa: CASSSRATGANVLTF
cdr3_nt: TGTGCCAGCAGCTCCAGGGCGACTGGGGCCAACGTCCTGACTTTC
v_call: TRBV5-4
clone_size: few
j_call: TRBJ2-6
d_call: NA

cdr3_aa: CATIPHFWGSGYTF
cdr3_nt: TGTGCCACCATTCCCCATTTCTGGGGTTCCGGCTACACCTTC
v_call: TRBV24-1
clone_size: few
j_call: TRBJ1-2
d_call: NA

cdr3_aa: CAWSVGGYTDTQYF
cdr3_nt: TGTGCCTGGAGCGTTGGCGGGTACACAGATACGCAGTATTTT
v_call: TRBV30
clone_size: NA
j_call: TRBJ2-3
d_call: NA

cdr3_aa: CASNRNTEAFF
cdr3_nt: TGTGCCAGCAATAGGAACACTGAAGCTTTCTTT
v_call: TRBV6-5
clone_size: NA
j_call: TRBJ1-1
d_call: NA

cdr3_aa: CASSPEGLNEQFF
cdr3_nt: TGTGCCAGCAGCCCAGAGGGGCTCAATGAGCAGTTCTTC
v_call: TRBV7-9
clone_size: NA
j_call: TRBJ2-1
d_call: NA

cdr3_aa: CASGYPSEGNYGYTF
cdr3_nt: TGTGCCAGCGGATACCCCTCCGAGGGGAACTATGGCTACACCTTC
v_call: TRBV5-4
clone_size: NA
j_call: TRBJ1-2
d_call: NA

cdr3_aa: CASKGLGWHRENEGYTF
cdr3_nt: TGTGCCAGCAAAGGTCTTGGGTGGCACAGGGAAAATGAGGGCTACACCTTC
v_call: TRBV2
clone_size: NA
j_call: TRBJ1-2
d_call: NA